Described below is a single T cell receptor (beta chain) sequence and its context. Antigen specificity is unknown. This specimen belongs to a study of T cell responses to AZD1222 COVID-19 vaccine. Study details: Second-dose schedules of about 4 or about 12 weeks were combined.

Overall study findings and caveats: Along spike, vaccine-associated CD4 TCRs were found throughout, with dominance at 160-218 and 743-854.

Germline V gene lookup returns CDR1 SEHNR and CDR2 FQNEAQ (reference sequence). CDR3 length equals 18 residues. After removal of 1 base from V and 0 bases from J, the junction contained 7 bases not matched to a gene. Profiled with immunoSEQ multiplex PCR; TCRdb holds only in-frame clones, not every one. The table lists fewer than 200,000 clones, about 87% of them singletons, with about 6.1% in the top ten. The origin of this receptor is an adult in good health. The input for sequencing was peripheral blood, taken on day 0 of AZD1222 vaccination. The V and J genes are TRBV7-9 and TRBJ1-4; 8 nucleotides align to TRBD1. DNA for the CDR3: TGTGCCAGCAGCTTAGGCGGACAGGGAGCATCAACTAATGAAAAACTGTTTTTT. It yields the protein CASSLGGQGASTNEKLFF.